This T cell receptor beta chain was retrieved from a study of beta chain features in type 1 diabetes. Overall study: Across the samples, some 99 million sorted cells were examined in total. Study-wide findings and caveats: TCRB CDR3s from Type 1 diabetes patients were moderately but significantly shorter in all four CD4+ subsets. High-TCR-expressing cells could be over-represented by cDNA sequencing. Any HLA type influence on TCRB rearrangement was left unresolved here.

Sequencing targeted expressed TCRB transcripts, as all isolated RNA had been reverse transcribed. Only in-frame clones appear in the TCRdb table, and some are missing; sequencing was by immunoSEQ multiplex PCR. The table has some 52,000 clones, about 40% seen once. Of note for this clone: Its antigen is not known.

A heparinised blood draw that averaged about 116 mL was obtained once from each donor. This sequence was found in a man younger than 40 with type 1 diabetes. Material: Tregs from blood.

The CDR3 loop is CASTSLNTIYF. As DNA, the CDR3 is TGTGCCAGCACCTCTCTGAACACCATATATTTT. The V call is TRBV11-2, the J call TRBJ1-3; no firm D call. The CDR3 is made up of 11 amino acids. V was cut by 7 bases and J by 7 bases, with 8 bases left in between. The germline gives CDR1 SGHAT, CDR2 FQNNGV.